The 23 T cell receptor beta chains below were found in one sample sequenced in a study of OX40 agonist ivuxolimab in advanced cancers. Clones were sequenced by immunoSEQ multiplex PCR, and TCRdb holds only the in-frame ones, with some missing. The sample consists of roughly 60,000 clones, about 85% of them appearing once. The source material was CD4+ or CD8+ T cells sorted from blood, sampled in a trial of the OX40 agonist ivuxolimab. The source of these receptors is an adult with an advanced solid tumor such as melanoma, head and neck, liver or kidney cancer.

This chain uses TRBV2 with TRBJ1-1; no firm D call. In germline, CDR1 is SNHLY, CDR2 FYNNEI. The CDR3 extends over 13 amino acids. With 6 bases removed from V and 2 bases from J, the gap between germline ends came to 10 bases. The CDR3 nucleotides read TGTGCCAGCAGCCGCGGCGGAAACACTGAAGCTTTCTTT. This gives the protein CASSRGGNTEAFF.

The rearrangement links TRBV19 to TRBJ2-3; D not resolved. The V end was cut by 9 bases, the J end by 9 bases, with 16 bases between. This CDR3 spans 12 amino acids. Germline V lookup: CDR1 LNHDA, CDR2 SQIVND (reference sequence). The CDR3 DNA reads TGTGCCAGCCCTGAACTGGGTAGAACGCAGTATTTT. It yields the protein CASPELGRTQYF. Variable domain in full (rest from reference TRBV19 and TRBJ2-3): DGGITQSPKYLFRKEGQNVTLSCEQNLNHDAMYWYRQDPGQGLRLIYYSQIVNDFQKGDIAEGYSVSREKKESFPLTVTSAQKNPTAFYLCASPELGRTQYFGPGTRLTVL.

The rearrangement links TRBV11-2 to TRBJ2-3; D possibly corresponds to TRBD2 (5 bases). The CDR3 consists of 15 residues. Per the germline V gene, CDR1 is SGHAT and CDR2 is FQNNGV. The V end lost 4 bases, the J end lost 4 bases, and 15 bases lay between the germline ends. The CDR3 bases are TGTGCCAGCAGCTCTACCGGGGAGAGAGCAGATACGCAGTATTTT. It specifies CASSSTGERADTQYF.

The sample holds a few counts of this clone. The rearrangement uses TRBV19 and TRBJ1-5; D might be TRBD1 (6 bases). Germline values: CDR1 LNHDA, CDR2 SQIVND (reference sequence). This CDR3 is built from 13 residues. The germline V and J ends were trimmed by 5 bases and 6 bases, with 11 bases remaining between them. The CDR3 DNA reads TGTGCCAGTAGTTGGGGGGCCATTCAGCCCCAGCATTTT. Amino acid sequence: CASSWGAIQPQHF.

This rearrangement joins TRBV7-2 to TRBJ2-3, with D unresolved. Between the trimmed V and J ends, which lost 6 bases and 2 bases, there was a span of 3 bases. Germline values: CDR1 SGHTA, CDR2 FQGNSA. This CDR3 contains 11 residues. The CDR3 region is CASRSTDTQYF. The CDR3 coding sequence is TGTGCCAGCAGGTCCACAGATACGCAGTATTTT.

The chain is built from TRBV2 and TRBJ1-2; 8 nucleotides match TRBD1. V trimming: 4 bases; J trimming: 6 bases; junction bases outside the gene matches: 1. The germline gives CDR1 SNHLY, CDR2 FYNNEI. This CDR3 has 12 amino acids. The CDR3, as DNA: TGTGCCAGCAGTGGGACAGGGAATGGCTACACCTTC. As protein: CASSGTGNGYTF.

This clone appeared a few times. The J gene is TRBJ1-2, the V gene TRBV6-6, with D possibly matching TRBD1 (6 bases). Germline V gene sequence: CDR1 MNHNY, CDR2 SVGAGI (reference sequence). The length of the CDR3 is 14 residues. The ends were cut back, 5 bases at V and 7 bases at J, with 17 bases in the middle. CDR3 loop: CASSISPGVGGYTF. CDR3 bases: TGTGCCAGCAGTATCTCTCCAGGGGTCGGTGGCTACACCTTC.

The rearrangement uses TRBV10-3 and TRBJ2-1; 13 positions match TRBD2. J lost 6 bases, V lost 3 bases, and 8 bases had no gene match. The CDR3 contains 17 residues. Germline V lookup: CDR1 ENHRY, CDR2 SYGVKD. The CDR3 DNA sequence: TGTGCCATCAGTGATCCGCAACTAGCGGGGGGGACCAATGAGCAGTTCTTC. Translating gives CAISDPQLAGGTNEQFF.

The chain joins TRBV19 to TRBJ2-3, with D maybe TRBD2 (6 bases). V was trimmed by 3 bases and J by 2 bases, leaving 18 bases between them. CDR1 and CDR2 (germline): LNHDA, SQIVND (reference sequence). There are 17 residues in the CDR3. CDR3 region: CASSIGERAFLTDTQYF. The CDR3 coding sequence is TGTGCCAGTAGTATCGGGGAGCGGGCGTTCCTCACAGATACGCAGTATTTT. Variable domain in full (rest from reference TRBV19 and TRBJ2-3): DGGITQSPKYLFRKEGQNVTLSCEQNLNHDAMYWYRQDPGQGLRLIYYSQIVNDFQKGDIAEGYSVSREKKESFPLTVTSAQKNPTAFYLCASSIGERAFLTDTQYFGPGTRLTVL.

CDR3 protein: CASSQGQDYSNQPQHF. CDR3 bases: TGTGCCAGCAGCCAAGGACAGGATTATAGCAATCAGCCCCAGCATTTT. The chain carries TRBV7-9 and TRBJ1-5, with TRBD1 matching over 7 bases. Unmatched junction bases numbered 7, after V lost 5 bases and J lost 0 bases. This CDR3 is 16 amino acids long. CDR1 SEHNR and CDR2 FQNEAQ come from the germline V gene (reference sequence).

This clone has only a few counts. CDR3 DNA sequence: TGTGCCAGCAGCTGGTCGGGGAACACCGGGGAGCTGTTTTTT. Protein sequence: CASSWSGNTGELFF. The gene calls are TRBV7-2 and TRBJ2-2; D ambiguous. This CDR3 region has 14 residues. V dropped 4 bases and J dropped 1 base, with 7 bases sitting between them. Germline values: CDR1 SGHTA, CDR2 FQGNSA. Full variable domain (missing parts from reference TRBV7-2 and TRBJ2-2): GAGVSQSPSNKVTEKGKDVELRCDPISGHTALYWYRQSLGQGLEFLIYFQGNSAPDKSGLPSDRFSAERTGGSVSTLTIQRTQQEDSAVYLCASSWSGNTGELFFGEGSRLTVL.

The chain is built from TRBV11-3 and TRBJ2-3; 13 bases align to TRBD2. V shed 4 bases and J 5 bases; nucleotides not matched to a gene: 12. The CDR3 runs 18 residues. Germline V gene lookup returns CDR1 SGHNT and CDR2 YENEEA. The DNA of the CDR3 is TGTGCCAGCAGCTCCGGACCGGGACTAGCGGGATTCGGAGATACGCAGTATTTT. The encoded protein is CASSSGPGLAGFGDTQYF.

This chain joins TRBV28 and TRBJ2-7, with D perhaps matching TRBD1 (5 bases). The V and J ends lost 7 bases and 1 base respectively, with 14 bases between them. This CDR3 is built from 14 residues. The germline gives CDR1 MDHEN, CDR2 SYDVKM. The CDR3 sequence: CASTDSGVSYEQYF. CDR3 DNA: TGTGCCAGCACCGACAGTGGGGTGTCCTACGAGCAGTACTTC.

This clone was observed once. The J gene is TRBJ2-5, the V gene TRBV5-1; D gene unclear. Germline CDR1 and CDR2: SGHRS and YFSETQ. The CDR3 sequence is 14 residues long. The V and J ends lost 0 bases and 3 bases respectively, with 9 bases between them. The CDR3 sequence: CASSLAAQKETQYF. The CDR3 DNA is TGCGCCAGCAGCTTGGCCGCCCAAAAAGAGACCCAGTACTTC. The full variable domain, rest sourced from reference TRBV5-1 and TRBJ2-5, is KAGVTQTPRYLIKTRGQQVTLSCSPISGHRSVSWYQQTPGQGLQFLFEYFSETQRNKGNFPGRFSGRQFSNSRSEMNVSTLELGDSALYLCASSLAAQKETQYFGPGTRLLVL.

The chain joins TRBV6-5 to TRBJ1-1; D call uncertain. Germline lookup yields CDR1 MNHEY and CDR2 SVGAGI. V lost 0 bases and J 8 bases, leaving 10 bases between the germline ends. The CDR3 runs 13 residues. CDR3 bases: TGTGCCAGCAGTTACTCGAAGGGCGCCGAAGCTTTCTTT. Translating gives CASSYSKGAEAFF.

This clone occurred once. The chain recombines TRBV19 with TRBJ2-5; D perhaps matches TRBD1 (5 bases). Trimming took off 1 base at V and 1 base at J, with 10 bases between the two ends. Per the germline V gene, CDR1 is LNHDA and CDR2 is SQIVND (reference sequence). The CDR3 runs to 15 residues. The CDR3 loop reads CASSIVRGPQETQYF. In nucleotides, the CDR3 is TGTGCCAGTAGTATAGTAAGGGGCCCCCAAGAGACCCAGTACTTC. Combining the CDR3 with reference TRBV19 and TRBJ2-5 gives the whole variable domain DGGITQSPKYLFRKEGQNVTLSCEQNLNHDAMYWYRQDPGQGLRLIYYSQIVNDFQKGDIAEGYSVSREKKESFPLTVTSAQKNPTAFYLCASSIVRGPQETQYFGPGTRLLVL.

V and J are TRBV28 and TRBJ2-5; 7 positions agree with TRBD1. Germline V gives CDR1 MDHEN, CDR2 SYDVKM. The CDR3 spans 13 residues. The V and J ends lost 4 bases and 5 bases, in that order; junction bases with no gene match: 4. CDR3 nucleotide sequence: TGTGCCAGCAGTTGGGGCAGGGGGGAGACCCAGTACTTC. This codes for CASSWGRGETQYF.

The chain uses TRBV28 and TRBJ1-2; TRBD1 is a possible D gene (6 bases). Germline lookup yields CDR1 MDHEN and CDR2 SYDVKM. This CDR3 has 16 amino acids. With 7 bases removed from V and 2 bases from J, the gap between germline ends came to 20 bases. The CDR3 reads CASTEGGHGLNYGYTF. As DNA, the CDR3 is TGTGCCAGCACCGAGGGGGGACACGGCCTCAACTATGGCTACACCTTC.

This rearrangement joins TRBV19 to TRBJ1-5, with 11 bases lining up with TRBD1. With V trimmed by 3 bases and J by 9 bases, 7 bases remained unmatched. CDR1 is LNHDA, CDR2 SQIVND, per germline (reference sequence). This CDR3 is built from 15 residues. CDR3 sequence reads: CASSMWGTGGWPQHF. The CDR3 DNA follows: TGTGCCAGTAGTATGTGGGGGACAGGGGGATGGCCCCAGCATTTT.

The rearrangement joins TRBV5-1 to TRBJ2-2, with 13 bases identical to TRBD2. Germline V gives CDR1 SGHRS, CDR2 YFSETQ. V gave up 3 bases and J gave up 6 bases; unmatched junction bases: 5. This CDR3 has 16 residues. The CDR3, as DNA: TGCGCCAGCAGCTCAACTAGCGGGAGGGCCGCCGGGGAGCTGTTTTTT. Translating gives CASSSTSGRAAGELFF.

J is TRBJ1-4 and V is TRBV5-4; D call uncertain. This CDR3 comprises 15 residues. V lost 1 base and J 4 bases, leaving 11 bases between the germline ends. Germline V CDR1 and CDR2: SGHNT, YYREEE (reference sequence). DNA of the CDR3: TGTGCCAGCAGCTTGAATCGGGGTATTAATGAAAAACTGTTTTTT. Encoded protein: CASSLNRGINEKLFF.

The CDR3, as DNA: TGTGCCTGGGCTGGCGGGGGAGTCTACGAGCAGTACTTC. This gives the protein CAWAGGGVYEQYF. The chain carries TRBV30 and TRBJ2-7; TRBD2 matches 7 bases. CDR1 is GTSNPN, CDR2 SVGIG, per germline (reference sequence). There are 13 residues in the CDR3. Losses at the gene ends were 5 bases for V and 3 bases for J; bases not matched to a gene: 7.

The chain has TRBV10-2 and TRBJ1-5; D is unresolved. There are 12 residues in the CDR3. V was shortened by 3 bases and J by 7 bases, with 7 bases between the two germline ends. Germline-derived CDR1 and CDR2 are WSHSY and SAAADI. The CDR3 sequence: CASSDDPQPQHF. CDR3 DNA sequence: TGCGCCAGCAGTGACGACCCCCAGCCCCAGCATTTT.